Following are 26 T cell receptor beta chains from one sample sequenced in a study of early T cells in non-severe SARS-CoV-2 infection. TCRdb re-called the 5' RACE reads with MiXCR, one entry per CDR3 protein. This sample has roughly 32,000 distinct CDR3 sequences, with over 9% found just once. Sequencing was carried out using whole blood. The receptors stem from an adult who was a healthcare worker with PCR-confirmed SARS-CoV-2 infection or an uninfected control (not recorded which).

Ten or more counts support this clonotype. The V and J genes are TRBV20-1 and TRBJ1-1; unclear D gene. The V gene's germline CDR1 is DFQATT and CDR2 SNEGSKA (reference sequence). The CDR3 consists of 13 residues. The V end was cut by 0 bases, the J end by 0 bases, with 5 bases between. The DNA for the CDR3 is TGCAGTGCTAGAGACAGGATGAACACTGAAGCTTTCTTT. This gives the protein CSARDRMNTEAFF.

This clonotype was counted ten times or more. The V and J genes are TRBV12-3 or TRBV12-4 and TRBJ1-1, with D unclear. Deletions cut 1 base from V and 5 bases from J, with 8 bases between. CDR3 length: 13 amino acids. The CDR3, as DNA: TGTGCCAGCAGTTTAGGCGGGTGGACTGAAGCTTTCTTT. This codes for CASSLGGWTEAFF.

The CDR3 protein is CASSPGLAKSKRYEQYF. CDR3 nucleotides: TGTGCCAGCAGTCCCGGACTAGCGAAATCGAAGCGTTACGAGCAGTACTTC. This rearrangement joins TRBV27 to TRBJ2-7; 9 bases are shared with TRBD2. Germline CDR1 is MNHEY and CDR2 is SMNVEV (reference sequence). Unmatched junction bases numbered 15, after V lost 5 bases and J lost 4 bases. CDR3 length: 17 amino acids.

This clonotype was detected a few times. CDR3: CAWSVPSGVGNQPQHF. The CDR3 coding sequence is TGTGCCTGGAGTGTACCCTCAGGGGTGGGCAATCAGCCCCAGCATTTT. This chain joins TRBV30 and TRBJ1-5, with D tentatively TRBD1 (6 bases). With 0 bases removed from V and 2 bases from J, the gap between germline ends came to 14 bases. Germline CDR1 and CDR2: GTSNPN and SVGIG (reference sequence). The CDR3 extends over 16 amino acids.

This clonotype has ten or more counts. This chain links TRBV6-2 or TRBV6-3 with TRBJ2-7; 8 bases are shared with TRBD1. V dropped 6 bases and J dropped 5; count of bases not matched to a gene: 6. This CDR3 has 13 amino acids. CDR1 and CDR2 (germline): MNHEY, SVGEGT. The CDR3 sequence: CASRTGERDEQYF. CDR3 nucleotides: TGTGCCAGCAGGACAGGGGAGAGGGACGAGCAGTACTTC.

This clonotype showed up just a few times. This chain uses TRBV3-1 with TRBJ2-5, with TRBD2 identical over 13 bases. From germline, CDR1 is LGHDT and CDR2 YNNKEL (reference sequence). V was clipped by 4 bases and J by 2 bases; unmatched bases: 4. The CDR3 has 16 residues. CDR3 sequence: CASSPGLAGAQETQYF. The DNA for the CDR3 is TGTGCCAGCAGCCCAGGACTAGCGGGGGCACAAGAGACCCAGTACTTC.

This clonotype was observed at least ten times. The V call is TRBV29-1, the J call TRBJ2-7; the D gene is possibly TRBD1 (5 bases). This CDR3 region has 11 residues. Deletions cut 4 bases from V and 3 bases from J, with 7 bases between. CDR1 is SQVTM and CDR2 is ANQGSEA in the germline V gene. The CDR3 loop reads CSVGQSYEQYF. CDR3 DNA: TGCAGCGTTGGACAGAGCTACGAGCAGTACTTC.

This clonotype was seen many times. The chain uses TRBV5-1 and TRBJ2-4; 9 bases match TRBD1. The CDR3 spans 15 residues. V lost 2 bases, J lost 1 base, and 1 base stayed unmatched. Germline CDR1 and CDR2: SGHRS and YFSETQ. For the CDR3, the DNA is TGCGCCAGCAGCTTCGGACAGGGGGCCAAAAACATTCAGTACTTC. Protein product: CASSFGQGAKNIQYF.

This clonotype was picked up many times. The rearrangement joins TRBV27 to TRBJ1-1; a possible D gene is TRBD1 (6 bases). CDR3 length: 13 residues. The germline CDR1 and CDR2 sequences are MNHEY and SMNVEV (reference sequence). Trimming left V 8 bases short and J 5 bases short, with 15 bases between. As DNA, the CDR3 is TGTGCCAGCCGAACAGGGCCTTGGACTGAAGCTTTCTTT. Its translation is CASRTGPWTEAFF.

V usage is TRBV5-1 and J usage is TRBJ2-7, with D unresolved. V lost 5 bases and J lost 3, with 15 bases in between. This CDR3 region has 14 residues. Germline V gene data show CDR1 as SGHRS and CDR2 as YFSETQ. CDR3 loop: CASSGSKGSYEQYF. CDR3 DNA sequence: TGCGCCAGCAGTGGATCGAAAGGAAGCTACGAGCAGTACTTC.

The sample holds many counts of this clonotype. The chain is built from TRBV20-1 and TRBJ2-2, with 9 bases matching TRBD1. Trimming took 6 bases from V and 1 from J; bases not matched to a gene: 3. This CDR3 spans 14 amino acids. CDR1 is DFQATT and CDR2 is SNEGSKA in the germline V gene (reference sequence). CDR3 bases: TGCAGTGCCCGACAGGGGGGGAACACCGGGGAGCTGTTTTTT. This gives the protein CSARQGGNTGELFF.

This clonotype has at least ten counts. This chain uses TRBV20-1 with TRBJ1-2, with TRBD1 as a possible D gene (5 bases). Germline V lookup: CDR1 DFQATT, CDR2 SNEGSKA (reference sequence). V lost 1 base, J lost 12 bases, and 12 bases lay in between. CDR3 length: 11 residues. CDR3: CSARVGGMDTF. CDR3 DNA: TGCAGTGCTAGAGTTGGGGGGATGGACACCTTC.

This clonotype was detected only a few times. The chain uses TRBV9 and TRBJ2-7; either TRBD1 or TRBD2 may fit D (5 bases each). The CDR3 spans 13 residues. Germline CDR1 SGDLS, CDR2 YYNGEE. The V end was cut by 0 bases, the J end by 4 bases, with 8 bases between. For the CDR3, the DNA is TGTGCCAGCAGCGTAGGGGGGAGTTACGAGCAGTACTTC. Translated: CASSVGGSYEQYF.

The table lists this clonotype with many counts. The chain joins TRBV2 to TRBJ1-5; 8 bases agree with TRBD1. The germline V gene has CDR1 SNHLY and CDR2 FYNNEI. Trimming removed 7 bases from V and 2 bases from J; junction bases left unmatched: 7. The CDR3 covers 15 residues. CDR3 sequence: CASTLDRGGNQPQHF. The CDR3 DNA follows: TGTGCCAGCACCCTAGACAGGGGTGGCAATCAGCCCCAGCATTTT.

The chain combines TRBV30 with TRBJ2-3, with D possibly being TRBD1 (6 bases). Trimming pared 3 bases from V and 0 bases from J, leaving 13 bases between. Germline CDR1 is GTSNPN and CDR2 is SVGIG (reference sequence). The CDR3 is made up of 15 amino acids. The DNA for the CDR3 is TGTGCCTGGAGCCACTACAGGGTTAGCACAGATACGCAGTATTTT. Encoded protein: CAWSHYRVSTDTQYF.

This clonotype was recorded many times. The chain employs TRBV5-4 and TRBJ2-3, with 15 nucleotides matching TRBD2. CDR3 length: 17 residues. With V trimmed by 4 bases and J by 4 bases, 7 bases remained unmatched. Germline V gives CDR1 SGHNT, CDR2 YYREEE (reference sequence). The DNA of the CDR3 is TGTGCCAGCAGCAGGGGACTAGCGGGGGGTGAGGCAGATACGCAGTATTTT. Encoded protein: CASSRGLAGGEADTQYF.

The chain carries TRBV5-1 and TRBJ2-4; maybe TRBD2 (6 bases). The germline V gene encodes CDR1 SGHRS and CDR2 YFSETQ. V lost 4 bases and J 8 bases, leaving 16 bases between the germline ends. CDR3 size: 14 residues. This CDR3 is CASSHRDGGYIQYF. The CDR3 region has the DNA TGCGCCAGCAGCCACCGGGACGGGGGTTACATTCAGTACTTC.

This clonotype has ten or more counts. The chain employs TRBV7-2 and TRBJ2-5, with unresolved D. The CDR3 length is 15 residues. In germline, CDR1 is SGHTA, CDR2 FQGNSA. V was cut by 8 bases and J by 5 bases, with 21 bases left in between. CDR3 sequence (DNA): TGTGCCAGCTCCCCAGCTACCATATCGACCGAGACCCAGTACTTC. Translation gives CASSPATISTETQYF. The full variable domain, completed using reference TRBV7-2 and TRBJ2-5, is GAGVSQSPSNKVTEKGKDVELRCDPISGHTALYWYRQSLGQGLEFLIYFQGNSAPDKSGLPSDRFSAERTGGSVSTLTIQRTQQEDSAVYLCASSPATISTETQYFGPGTRLLVL.

This clonotype was seen repeatedly, ten times or more. The chain uses TRBV25-1 and TRBJ1-1, with D unresolved. Germline loops: CDR1 MGHDK, CDR2 SYGVNS. Between the trimmed V and J ends, which lost 2 bases and 2 bases, there was a span of 12 bases. The CDR3 spans 15 residues. CDR3 nucleotides: TGTGCCAGCAGTGAACGAACCGGTTTAAACACTGAAGCTTTCTTT. As protein: CASSERTGLNTEAFF.

This chain uses TRBV29-1 with TRBJ1-2, with 7 bases lining up with TRBD1. Trimming took 3 bases from V and 4 from J; bases not matched to a gene: 8. Germline V gives CDR1 SQVTM, CDR2 ANQGSEA. This CDR3 is 14 amino acids long. CDR3 amino acids: CSVDLQGQFYGYTF. The CDR3 DNA is TGCAGCGTTGACCTACAGGGACAGTTCTATGGCTACACCTTC.

This clonotype was observed a few times. In nucleotides, the CDR3 is TGTGCCAGCAGCTTTCAGGCAGATACGCAGTATTTT. Translating it yields CASSFQADTQYF. The chain is built from TRBV7-2 and TRBJ2-3; D gene ambiguous. Germline V gene lookup returns CDR1 SGHTA and CDR2 FQGNSA. V lost 3 bases, J lost 4 bases, and 5 bases lay in between. The CDR3 contains 12 residues.

This clonotype was counted ten times or more. The CDR3 nucleotides are TGTGCCAGCAGTTACTGGCCGGGACACCACCAAGAGACCCAGTACTTC. Translating it yields CASSYWPGHHQETQYF. J is TRBJ2-5 and V is TRBV6-2 or TRBV6-3; D is perhaps TRBD1 (6 bases). V dropped 1 base and J dropped 0 bases, with 12 bases sitting between them. CDR3 length: 16 amino acids. Per germline, CDR1 MNHEY and CDR2 SVGEGT.

The V call is TRBV20-1, the J call TRBJ1-1; a weak D match, TRBD1 (6 bases). Germline CDR1 is DFQATT and CDR2 is SNEGSKA (reference sequence). The CDR3 has 14 amino acids. Trimming shortened V by 6 bases and J by 5 bases, and 19 bases separated the two germline ends. The CDR3 is CSANTLQGYTEAFF. The CDR3 region has the DNA TGCAGTGCCAATACCTTGCAGGGGTATACTGAAGCTTTCTTT.

This clonotype was observed a handful of times. In nucleotides, the CDR3 is TGTGCCAGCAGTGAAGCGCAGGGAGGGCGGGCGGAAACTGAAGCTTTCTTT. The encoded protein is CASSEAQGGRAETEAFF. The V gene is TRBV2, the J gene TRBJ1-1, with D possibly matching TRBD1 (5 bases). Per germline, CDR1 SNHLY and CDR2 FYNNEI. Trimming removed 0 bases at V and 5 bases at J, with 19 bases between. The CDR3 extends over 17 amino acids. The full variable domain, completed using reference TRBV2 and TRBJ1-1, is EPEVTQTPSHQVTQMGQEVILRCVPISNHLYFYWYRQILGQKVEFLVSFYNNEISEKSEIFDDQFSVERPDGSNFTLKIRSTKLEDSAMYFCASSEAQGGRAETEAFFGQGTRLTVV.

This clonotype was recorded a few times. The V and J genes are TRBV4-3 and TRBJ2-1, with TRBD2 matching over 10 bases. Germline-derived CDR1 and CDR2 are LGHNA and YSLEER. The V segment lost 0 bases and the J segment 6 bases; nucleotides outside the gene matches: 5. The CDR3 spans 16 residues. CDR3 DNA: TGCGCCAGCAGCCAAGAGGGAGCGGGGGGGGTCAATGAGCAGTTCTTC. It translates to CASSQEGAGGVNEQFF.

This clonotype is medium-sized by share. The chain combines TRBV20-1 with TRBJ2-7; no definite D call. The CDR3 length is 18 residues. CDR1 and CDR2 (germline): DFQATT, SNEGSKA (reference sequence). V was shortened by 0 bases and J by 2 bases, with 23 bases between the two germline ends. As DNA, the CDR3 is TGCAGTGCTAGAGAAAAGCGTACCTCCCGACTTGGGACCTACGAGCAGTACTTC. Translating gives CSAREKRTSRLGTYEQYF.